Shown below are 2 T cell receptor beta chains from a single sample sequenced in a study of blood T cell repertoires in COVID-19. Some clones are missing from TCRdb's copy, which holds only in-frame ones; the method was immunoSEQ multiplex PCR. The sample yields tens of thousands of clones, 75% to 95% seen once. Sequenced sample: peripheral blood. The origin of the receptors is a human donor in a cohort sampled during active COVID-19.

The chain combines TRBV5-6 with TRBJ1-1; D is possibly TRBD1 (6 bases). The CDR3 consists of 14 residues. Per germline, CDR1 SGHDT and CDR2 YYEEEE. Trimming removed 2 bases at V and 4 bases at J, with 12 bases between. The CDR3 DNA reads TGTGCCAGCAGCTTACAGGGCGTCAGCACTGAAGCTTTCTTT. Translated, it gives CASSLQGVSTEAFF.

The chain employs TRBV29-1 and TRBJ2-1, with D maybe TRBD2 (6 bases). V was trimmed by 3 bases and J by 7 bases, leaving 7 bases between them. CDR3 size: 11 residues. CDR1 SQVTM and CDR2 ANQGSEA come from the germline V gene. CDR3: CSVEEGNEQFF. The DNA for the CDR3 is TGCAGCGTTGAGGAGGGGAATGAGCAGTTCTTC.